Each of the 3 T cell receptor beta chains below was sequenced from the same sample in a study of B cell selection in AIRE deficiency. Sorted regulatory T cells were CD4-positive, CD25-high and CD127-low or negative. Some clones are missing from TCRdb's copy, which holds only in-frame ones; the method was immunoSEQ multiplex PCR. The sample includes approximately 26,000 clones, around 92% of them seen just once. What was sequenced was CD4+CD25+ Tregs sorted from PBMCs. These receptors were taken from a human donor in good health.

V is TRBV18 and J is TRBJ1-1, with unresolved D. The germline V gene has CDR1 KGHSH and CDR2 LQKENI. V was cut by 3 bases and J by 0 bases, with 8 bases left in between. The CDR3 is 14 amino acids. CDR3 in amino acids: CASSPAGMNTEAFF. In DNA, the CDR3 is TGTGCCAGCTCACCTGCCGGGATGAACACTGAAGCTTTCTTT.

This rearrangement joins TRBV18 to TRBJ1-2; no firm D call. Germline-derived CDR1 and CDR2 are KGHSH and LQKENI. The CDR3 is 13 amino acids. V lost 0 bases and J lost 6, with 8 bases in between. The CDR3 nucleotides are TGTGCCAGCTCACCACCTCATAGGGATGGCTACACCTTC. Translation gives CASSPPHRDGYTF.

The rearrangement joins TRBV5-1 to TRBJ2-3; 8 positions agree with TRBD1. Trimming took 4 bases from V and 2 from J; bases not matched to a gene: 3. The CDR3 has 14 amino acids. Germline V lookup: CDR1 SGHRS, CDR2 YFSETQ. The CDR3 spells CASSGQGYTDTQYF. The CDR3, as DNA: TGCGCCAGCAGCGGACAGGGCTACACAGATACGCAGTATTTT. The variable domain in full, with the rest retrieved from reference TRBV5-1 and TRBJ2-3, is KAGVTQTPRYLIKTRGQQVTLSCSPISGHRSVSWYQQTPGQGLQFLFEYFSETQRNKGNFPGRFSGRQFSNSRSEMNVSTLELGDSALYLCASSGQGYTDTQYFGPGTRLTVL.